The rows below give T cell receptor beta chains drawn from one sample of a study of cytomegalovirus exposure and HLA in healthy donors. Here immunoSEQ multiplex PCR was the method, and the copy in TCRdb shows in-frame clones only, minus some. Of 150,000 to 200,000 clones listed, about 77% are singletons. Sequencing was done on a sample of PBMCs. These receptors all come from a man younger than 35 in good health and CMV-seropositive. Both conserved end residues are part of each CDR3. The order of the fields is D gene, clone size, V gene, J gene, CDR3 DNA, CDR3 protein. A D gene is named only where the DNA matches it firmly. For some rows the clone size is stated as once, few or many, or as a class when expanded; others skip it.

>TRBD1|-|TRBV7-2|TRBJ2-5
TGTGCCAGCAGCTTCAGGGGGCTGGGAGAGACCCAGTACTTC
CASSFRGLGETQYF
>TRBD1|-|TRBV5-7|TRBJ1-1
TGTGCCAGCCGCTCACAGGGGGCGATGAACACTGAAGCTTTCTTT
CASRSQGAMNTEAFF
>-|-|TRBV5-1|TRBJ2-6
TGCGCCAGCAGCTGGACAGTCTCCTCTGGGGCCAACGTCCTGACTTTC
CASSWTVSSGANVLTF
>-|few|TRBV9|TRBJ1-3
TGTGCCAGCAGCGTAGACCATGCGGTGCCCTCTGGAAACACCATATATTTT
CASSVDHAVPSGNTIYF
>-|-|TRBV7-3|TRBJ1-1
TGTGCCAGCAGCTTAATGTATGTGAACACTGAAGCTTTCTTT
CASSLMYVNTEAFF
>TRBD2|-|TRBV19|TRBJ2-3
TGTGCCAGTATAGGGAGGGTAGGAGATACGCAGTATTTT
CASIGRVGDTQYF
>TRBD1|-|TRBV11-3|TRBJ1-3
TGTGCCAGCAGCCAACAGGGGGCTGGAAACACCATATATTTT
CASSQQGAGNTIYF
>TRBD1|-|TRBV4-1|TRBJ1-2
TGCGCCAGCAGCCAGACGACAGGGGGCGCGGATCATGGCTACACCTTC
CASSQTTGGADHGYTF
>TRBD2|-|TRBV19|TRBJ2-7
TGTGCCAGTAGTGAAGCGGGATTGGGGTACGAGCAGTACTTC
CASSEAGLGYEQYF
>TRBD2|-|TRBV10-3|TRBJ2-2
TGTGCCATCAGTCTAGCGGGGAACACCGGGGAGCTGTTTTTT
CAISLAGNTGELFF
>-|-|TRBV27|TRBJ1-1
TGTGCCAGCAGTTCCCGGGACTACCGAAAAGACATGAACACTGAAGCTTTCTTT
CASSSRDYRKDMNTEAFF
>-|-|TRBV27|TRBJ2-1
TGTGCCAGCAGTCGAGCGGATGAGCAGTTCTTC
CASSRADEQFF
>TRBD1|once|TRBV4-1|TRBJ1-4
TGCGCCAGCAGCCAGGGGACAGGACTTGAAAAACTGTTTTTT
CASSQGTGLEKLFF
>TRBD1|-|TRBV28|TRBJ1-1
TGTGCCAGCAGACACCCGATGTCAACAGGGGGCACTGAAGCTTTCTTT
CASRHPMSTGGTEAFF
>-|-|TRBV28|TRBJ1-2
TGTGCCAGCAGGGTCTTAGGGGACTTCGGCTACACCTTC
CASRVLGDFGYTF
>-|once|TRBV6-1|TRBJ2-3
TGTGCCAGCAGGGAGTTAGGGGTAGGGGATACGCAGTATTTT
CASRELGVGDTQYF
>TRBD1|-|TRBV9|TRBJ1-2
TGTGCCAGCAGCACAGGGACAGGGCGAAACTATGGCTACACCTTC
CASSTGTGRNYGYTF
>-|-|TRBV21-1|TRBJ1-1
TGTGCCAGCAGCGTAGATTGGGACAGCATGAACACTGAAGCTTTCTTT
CASSVDWDSMNTEAFF
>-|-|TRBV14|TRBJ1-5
TGTGCCAGCAGCCAAGAGGGGGCCCTCAATCAGCCCCAGCATTTT
CASSQEGALNQPQHF
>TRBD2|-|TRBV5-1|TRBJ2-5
TGCGCCAGCAGCTCCTCGCCGACTAGCGGCTCCGAGACCCAGTACTTC
CASSSSPTSGSETQYF
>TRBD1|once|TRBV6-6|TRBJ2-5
TGTGCCAGCATTTCCAGGACAGGGCAGAGAGAGACCCAGTACTTC
CASISRTGQRETQYF
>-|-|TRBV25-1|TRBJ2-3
TGTGCCAGCAGTGAATATAAACCCTGGGGGGACACAGATACGCAGTATTTT
CASSEYKPWGDTDTQYF
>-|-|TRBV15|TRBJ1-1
TGTGCCACCAGCAGAGCGGACTTGGAGAACACTGAAGCTTTCTTT
CATSRADLENTEAFF
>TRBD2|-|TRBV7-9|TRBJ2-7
TGTGCCAGCAGGGGGGAACTAGCGGGAGATCCCTACGAGCAGTACTTC
CASRGELAGDPYEQYF
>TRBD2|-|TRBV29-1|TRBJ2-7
TGCAGTGCCGGGTGGGGGGGATCCTACGAGCAGTACTTC
CSAGWGGSYEQYF
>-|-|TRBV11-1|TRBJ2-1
TGTGCCAGCAGCTCACTAGTCTCCAATGAGCAGTTCTTC
CASSSLVSNEQFF
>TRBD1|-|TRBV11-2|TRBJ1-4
TGTGCCAGCAGCTTTGGGACAGGGGCGGAAAAACTGTTTTTT
CASSFGTGAEKLFF
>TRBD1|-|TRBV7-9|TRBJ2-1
TGTGCCAGCAGCTTAAACAGGGGCTCCTCCTACAATGAGCAGTTCTTC
CASSLNRGSSYNEQFF
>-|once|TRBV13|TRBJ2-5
TGTGCCAGCAGCTTAGGTGGGAGGGAGACCCAGTACTTC
CASSLGGRETQYF
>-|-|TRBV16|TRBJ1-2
TGTGCCAGCAGCCAATTGCCGGGGGGGAACTATGGCTACACCTTC
CASSQLPGGNYGYTF
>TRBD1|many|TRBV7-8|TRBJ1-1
TGTGCCAGCAGCCTGACAGGGGGCACTGAAGCTTTCTTT
CASSLTGGTEAFF
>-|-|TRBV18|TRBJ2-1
TGTGCCAGCTCACAGACTTTCAATGAGCAGTTCTTC
CASSQTFNEQFF
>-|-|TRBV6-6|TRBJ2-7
TGTGCCAGCAGTTACAGAGGCGAGACCTACGAGCAGTACTTC
CASSYRGETYEQYF
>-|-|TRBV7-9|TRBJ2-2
TGTGCCAGCAGCTCCTCGCTAACGTCGGGGATAAACACCGGGGAGCTGTTTTTT
CASSSSLTSGINTGELFF
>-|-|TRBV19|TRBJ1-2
TGTGCCAGTAGTATAGGGACAGCGTATGGCTACACCTTC
CASSIGTAYGYTF
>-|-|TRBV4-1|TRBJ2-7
TGCGCCAGCAGCCAAGATCATAGGTGGGAGTTACACTACGAGCAGTACTTC
CASSQDHRWELHYEQYF
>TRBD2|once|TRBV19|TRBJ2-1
TGTGCCAGTAGTATTTTCGGCGGGAGGGCGTTCAATGAGCAGTTCTTC
CASSIFGGRAFNEQFF